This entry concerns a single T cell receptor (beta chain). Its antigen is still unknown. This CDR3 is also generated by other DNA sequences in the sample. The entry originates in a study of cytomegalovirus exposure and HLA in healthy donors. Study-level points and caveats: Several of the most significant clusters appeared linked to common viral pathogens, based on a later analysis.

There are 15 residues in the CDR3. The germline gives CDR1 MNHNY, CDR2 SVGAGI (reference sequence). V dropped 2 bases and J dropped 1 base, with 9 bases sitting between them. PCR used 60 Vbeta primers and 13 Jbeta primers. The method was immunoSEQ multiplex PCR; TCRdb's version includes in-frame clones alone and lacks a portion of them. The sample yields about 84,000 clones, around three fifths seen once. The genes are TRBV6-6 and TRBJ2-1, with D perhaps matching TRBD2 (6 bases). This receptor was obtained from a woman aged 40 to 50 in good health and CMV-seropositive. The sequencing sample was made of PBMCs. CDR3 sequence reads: CASSYGGGSYNEQFF. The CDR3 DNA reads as TGTGCCAGCAGTTACGGGGGAGGATCCTACAATGAGCAGTTCTTC.